What follows are 4 T cell receptor beta chains derived from one specimen sequenced in a study of identical twins. TCRdb re-analysed the 5' RACE reads in MiXCR, keeping a single row per CDR3 protein. The sample holds some 260,000 distinct CDR3 sequences; about 14% are singletons and the top ten take about 9%. The sequenced sample was memory (CD45RO+) T cells sorted from blood. Source of these receptors: a young woman in good health.

The chain joins TRBV4-3 to TRBJ2-6, with no clear D. The CDR3 extends over 16 amino acids. Trimming removed 0 bases from V and 2 bases from J, with 8 bases in between. Germline CDR1 and CDR2: LGHNA and YSLEER. Here the CDR3 reads CASSQDRPTGANVLTF. CDR3 in DNA: TGCGCCAGCAGCCAAGATCGACCTACTGGGGCCAACGTCCTGACTTTC.

The chain couples TRBV19 to TRBJ1-5, with D hard to call. Germline V gene data show CDR1 as LNHDA and CDR2 as SQIVND (reference sequence). The CDR3 length is 15 residues. V shed 1 base and J shed 4 bases, with 11 bases lying between them. The CDR3: CASSIVTSLNQPQHF. In DNA form, the CDR3 reads TGTGCCAGTAGTATAGTCACCAGCCTTAATCAGCCCCAGCATTTT. Looking up the rest from reference TRBV19 and TRBJ1-5 gives the full variable domain: DGGITQSPKYLFRKEGQNVTLSCEQNLNHDAMYWYRQDPGQGLRLIYYSQIVNDFQKGDIAEGYSVSREKKESFPLTVTSAQKNPTAFYLCASSIVTSLNQPQHFGDGTRLSIL.

The chain has TRBV20-1 and TRBJ2-1; D ambiguous. CDR3 length equals 12 residues. V was trimmed by 6 bases and J by 5 bases, leaving 11 bases between them. The germline gives CDR1 DFQATT, CDR2 SNEGSKA (reference sequence). This CDR3 reads CSAVYDHNEQFF. As DNA, the CDR3 is TGCAGTGCCGTCTACGATCACAATGAGCAGTTCTTC.

The chain joins TRBV30 to TRBJ2-5; 7 bases are shared with TRBD2. The junction had 7 bases not matched to a gene; V was cut back by 2 bases and J by 4 bases. The CDR3 consists of 14 residues. Germline V CDR1 and CDR2: GTSNPN, SVGIG (reference sequence). The CDR3 sequence is CAWSPGLSTETQYF. The CDR3 DNA is TGTGCCTGGAGTCCGGGACTATCAACAGAGACCCAGTACTTC.